Listed below are T cell receptor beta chains from one sample, sequenced in a study of blood T cell repertoires in COVID-19. Only in-frame clones appear in the TCRdb table, and some are missing; sequencing was by immunoSEQ multiplex PCR. The data hold fewer than 500,000 clones, with more than 65% observed a single time. The sample was peripheral blood. These receptors were taken from a human donor with acute or convalescent COVID-19. The donor label of this sample is uncertain. Both conserved end residues are part of each CDR3. A D gene is named only where the DNA matches it firmly. The size of a clone is reported for some rows only, either as once, few or many, or as a class for expanded clones.

D	V	size	J	CDR3	DNA
-	TRBV3-1/TRBV3-2	-	TRBJ1-2	CASSQGWGSYGYTF	TGTGCCAGCAGCCAGGGGTGGGGCAGCTATGGCTACACCTTC
-	TRBV7-9	-	TRBJ1-1	CASGGLAEAFF	TGTGCCAGCGGCGGACTGGCCGAAGCTTTCTTT
-	TRBV28	-	TRBJ2-7	CASSQFHEQYF	TGTGCCAGCAGCCAGTTCCACGAGCAGTACTTC
-	TRBV18	-	TRBJ2-1	CASSMFPDNEQFF	TGTGCCAGCTCAATGTTTCCGGACAATGAGCAGTTCTTC
TRBD1	TRBV30	-	TRBJ1-1	CAGNRGPNTEAFF	TGTGCCGGCAACAGGGGGCCTAACACTGAAGCTTTCTTT
-	TRBV28	-	TRBJ1-2	CASNGGAGNYGYTF	TGTGCCAGCAATGGGGGCGCAGGTAACTATGGCTACACCTTC
-	TRBV11-2	few	TRBJ1-6	CASSLARGNSPLHF	TGTGCCAGCAGCTTAGCTAGGGGTAATTCACCCCTCCACTTT
TRBD2	TRBV18	few	TRBJ2-1	CASSAGTRFGEQFF	TGTGCCAGCTCGGCCGGGACTAGATTCGGGGAGCAGTTCTTC
-	TRBV4-1	-	TRBJ2-1	CASSPLPPGRKVYNEQFF	TGCGCCAGCAGCCCCCTTCCCCCCGGGAGAAAGGTCTACAATGAGCAGTTCTTC
TRBD1	TRBV19	-	TRBJ2-7	CASSRDREGEQYF	TGTGCCAGTAGTAGGGACAGGGAGGGCGAGCAGTACTTC
-	TRBV29-1	-	TRBJ2-7	CSVEDSFSYEQYF	TGCAGCGTTGAGGACAGCTTCTCCTACGAGCAGTACTTC
TRBD2	TRBV7-2	once	TRBJ2-2	CASSLMGLAGFRGELFF	TGTGCCAGCAGCTTAATGGGACTAGCGGGTTTCAGAGGGGAGCTGTTTTTT
-	TRBV14	once	TRBJ1-5	CASSQERLQKLNQPQHF	TGTGCCAGCAGCCAAGAGAGATTACAGAAACTCAATCAGCCCCAGCATTTT
TRBD2	TRBV30	-	TRBJ2-1	CAWIKGTSGGRQFF	TGTGCCTGGATTAAGGGGACTAGCGGGGGGCGGCAGTTCTTC